Listed below are T cell receptor beta chains from one sample, sequenced in a study of T-cell memory formation after mild COVID-19. TCRdb analysed the 5' RACE reads with MiXCR anew, one entry per CDR3 protein. The table has under 150,000 distinct CDR3 sequences, 20% to 25% seen once. Sequencing was performed on PBMCs or a T cell subset sorted from them (not recorded which). These receptors were collected from a man aged 18 to 30 who had mild COVID-19 (a few samples of this study predate the infection). Cell type and time point are not known. Each CDR3 is given with its conserved first and last residue. A D gene is named only where the DNA matches it firmly. Expanded clones get a size class; other rows say once, few or many, or leave the size out.

CASSHDSGPSVYNEQFF TGTGCCAGCAGCCATGACAGCGGGCCGAGCGTCTACAATGAGCAGTTCTTC TRBJ2-1 TRBV7-2 few .
CASSYEREDRGDTQYF TGTGCCAGCAGTTACGAGCGGGAGGACAGGGGAGATACGCAGTATTTT TRBJ2-3 TRBV6-2/TRBV6-3 . .
CASSKGGVSYTEAFF TGTGCCAGCAGCAAGGGGGGGGTTTCGTACACTGAAGCTTTCTTT TRBJ1-1 TRBV21-1 . .
CASAQSPGVQMNTQYF TGTGCCAGCGCGCAATCTCCAGGGGTCCAGATGAATACGCAGTATTTT TRBJ2-3 TRBV7-9 few .
CASSRLQEMNTEAFF TGCGCCAGCAGCCGACTACAGGAAATGAACACTGAAGCTTTCTTT TRBJ1-1 TRBV4-1 . .
CASSLPPGTEVSGNTIYF TGTGCCAGCAGCCTTCCCCCCGGGACAGAGGTCTCTGGAAACACCATATATTTT TRBJ1-3 TRBV3-1 . TRBD1
CASSAGGAELFF TGTGCCAGCAGCGCAGGGGGCGCGGAGCTGTTTTTT TRBJ2-2 TRBV9 . TRBD1
CASSDNTSPEAFF TGTGCCAGCAGCGACAATACGAGTCCTGAAGCTTTCTTT TRBJ1-1 TRBV9 . .
CASSPGTTDTQYF TGTGCCAGCAGTCCGGGGACCACAGATACGCAGTATTTT TRBJ2-3 TRBV12-3/TRBV12-4 many .
CASSYSPNQPQHF TGTGCCAGCAGTTACAGCCCAAATCAGCCCCAGCATTTT TRBJ1-5 TRBV6-5 few .
CSAPRTSGGIANTGELFF TGCAGTGCCCCTAGGACTAGCGGGGGGATCGCGAACACCGGGGAGCTGTTTTTT TRBJ2-2 TRBV20-1 few TRBD2
CSARDRLFTDTQYF TGCAGTGCTAGAGATCGTCTGTTCACAGATACGCAGTATTTT TRBJ2-3 TRBV20-1 . .
CASSQGRVGTEAFF TGCGCCAGCAGCCAAGGGAGGGTGGGCACTGAAGCTTTCTTT TRBJ1-1 TRBV4-3 . .
CASSYKVEMNTEAFF TGTGCCAGCAGTTACAAGGTAGAAATGAACACTGAAGCTTTCTTT TRBJ1-1 TRBV6-6 . .
CASSQDAGANTEAFF TGTGCCAGCAGCCAAGACGCAGGGGCGAACACTGAAGCTTTCTTT TRBJ1-1 TRBV4-2 . .
CASSLGRVVSGYTF TGTGCCAGCAGCTTAGGCAGGGTCGTGTCTGGCTACACCTTC TRBJ1-2 TRBV5-6 . .
CASSLDQVRRNEKLFF TGTGCCAGCAGCTTAGATCAGGTCCGGAGGAATGAAAAACTGTTTTTT TRBJ1-4 TRBV7-8 . .